This T cell receptor (beta chain) is from a study of cytomegalovirus exposure and HLA in healthy donors (dated by TCRdb to about 2017). In the study overall: In an earlier analysis of 450 to 750 of the donors, under 300 Gb of sequence data and about 110 million unique TCR beta sequences from 180 million or so T cells were reported. To predict cytomegalovirus infection status, the study combined high-throughput TCR immunosequencing, statistical association of individual TCRs with disease status, and machine learning. Donor age, sex, ethnicity and CMV serostatus were collected together with the repertoire data. Roughly 300 gigabases of sequencing data and approximately 91 million unique TCR sequences made up an early release that covered nearly 650 HLA-typed donors. In the later analysis, no new phenotypic data were used to find candidate immune exposures; instead, reliance was placed on TCR beta sequences and their occurrence across donors. A few DR-DQ haplotypes were treated as single units for association and clustering because of strong linkage in the cohort. Every discovery cohort repertoire had been produced on one sequencing platform. Along with the roughly 670-subject first cohort, a separate validation cohort of 120 different subjects was used. A later analysis re-examined previously published TCR beta repertoires from about 700 donors and added high-resolution HLA genotyping to investigate patterns of TCR occurrence. The number of donors typed differed by locus, with about 629-630 for A, B, C, DRB1 and DQB1, approximately 500 for DQA1, approximately 570 for DPA1, and approximately 470 for DPB1. Among the roughly 400 genotyped donors, approximately 77% belonged to the genetic ancestry cluster associated with self-reported Caucasian donors. To decide whether each TCR beta V gene segment behaved as functional or pseudogenic, an earlier analysis of fewer than 750 of the donors relied on high-throughput TCR beta sequencing. On average, roughly 250,000 unique TCR beta nucleotide sequences were sequenced per donor among about 400 genotyped donors of the cohort, with roughly 18% of those sequences being non-productive. The study used immunosequencing to profile the T cell repertoires of approximately 690 subjects and linked those repertoires to cytomegalovirus serostatus. Both class I and class II loci were covered by HLA typing, at four-digit resolution. The study aimed to test whether signatures of past pathogen exposure could be identified by cataloging public T cell receptors. In a later genetic analysis, genome-wide SNP genotypes for 398 of the 666 donors were used, and that subset was treated as a discovery cohort.

A word on this clone: Its target antigen remains unknown. Qualities for individual bases were not recorded, and no much larger clone is one base off.

In total, fewer than 750 healthy bone marrow donors made up the cohort. At the time of sampling, all cohort members were nominally healthy, though unrecorded immune exposures were likely present. The donor was CMV seropositive and belonged to the group of 250 to 350 seropositive cohort members. A peripheral blood sample was collected from each donor, and TCR beta sequencing was performed on peripheral blood mononuclear cells. The Qiagen DNeasy Blood Extraction Kit was used to extract genomic DNA from the blood cell samples. The method behind the library was the immunoSEQ multiplex PCR assay. The multiplex PCR relied on a mix of 60 forward primers for TCR Vbeta segments and 13 reverse primers for TCR Jbeta segments. A multiplex PCR assay on genomic DNA amplified the CDR3 region of rearranged TCR beta genes. The Illumina HiSeq System was used to sequence the amplified TCR beta libraries as 87-base-pair reads. The authors' pipeline ran thus. A later analysis counted approximately 74 million unique TCR beta chains across the 500 to 850 repertoires, and around 12 million of these chains were shared by at least two donors. A nearest-neighbor algorithm error-corrected the raw reads and collapsed the reads into unique sequences, merging closely related sequences to remove PCR and sequencing errors. V, D and J gene segments were assigned by aligning CDR3 sequences to IMGT reference sequences. For a sequence to be retained, a match of at least six nucleotides to both a V gene segment and a J gene segment was required. Rearrangements were classified as productive when the CDR3 lacked stop codons and remained in frame with V and J, and all other rearrangements were classified as non-productive. CDR3 was defined according to IMGT convention as the region running from the second conserved V-encoded cysteine to the conserved J-encoded phenylalanine. The earlier analysis of 587 of the donors excluded any sequence lacking an unambiguous match to a single V gene segment. In an earlier analysis of 587 of the donors, V segments were called functional above 56.7% productive rearrangements and were called segregating when the between-donor standard deviation exceeded 5%. A statistical classification framework was built to diagnose cytomegalovirus status from the catalog of TCR beta chain sequences. In a later analysis, V and J genes were assigned by comparing TCR nucleotide sequences against IMGT/GENE-DB human TR gene sequences. In a later analysis, CDR3 sequences and most-parsimonious VDJ recombination scenarios were assigned using the TCRdist pipeline. A later analysis defined each TCR beta chain by its CDR3 amino acid sequence plus V-gene family, and excluded reads lacking a unique V-gene family. As a way to deal with suspected cross-contamination and a sequencing artifact, a later analysis dropped approximately 570 nucleotide sequences that were highly shared and had low generation probability. In a later analysis, a clonal expansion index was calculated for each public chain from normalized within-repertoire ranks of inferred template counts. In a later analysis, generation probabilities were computed using a VDJ recombination model fitted to out-of-frame rearrangements, and the results were checked against IGoR. A later analysis scored TCR-TCR, TCR-HLA and TCR-CMV co-occurrence with hypergeometric tests, applying a repertoire-size bias correction to TCR pairs. A later analysis estimated false discovery rates by permuting HLA or CMV assignments 20 times. A later analysis grouped co-occurring TCRs with DBSCAN, adding TCRdist sequence similarity when clustering within HLA-allele-positive subsets. Repertoires with fewer than 30,000 or more than 120,000 public chains were left out of co-occurrence clustering, as were five repertoires with anomalous nucleotide sharing. What TCRdb holds here is the immuneACCESS table cut down to in-frame rearrangements. Part of the clones is not present; checked against another copy, under half of the missing clones reflect an unresolved V gene, and the others are unexplained. That table is the source of V, J and clone size, and D and trimming were worked out from the DNA. Here the sample has 150,000 to 200,000 clones; around 75% occur a single time. The ten biggest clones cover approximately 10% of the sample.

General study outcomes and caveats: An association between a missense DCLRE1C variant and V-gene and J-gene trimming of TCR beta chains was found in a later genetic analysis and replicated in an independent cohort. Because counts were too low, roughly 16 rarely observed V segments, including chromosome 9 orphons, were excluded from the earlier analysis of 500 to 700 of the donors. Only TCR beta chains were sequenced in this cohort, and the absence of alpha or paired-chain data limited detectable features. Some IMGT-functional V segments, including TRBV6-2 and TRBV6-3, could not be distinguished by the 87-base-pair reads and were therefore excluded. Because some donors lacked HLA typing at each locus, the association tests relied only on the typed subset. In a later analysis, most CMV-associated TCR beta chains were found to appear HLA-restricted, with HLA associations seemingly driven largely by CMV exposure. In a later analysis, about 16,000 TCR beta sequences were associated with specific HLA alleles at a false discovery rate of 0.05. In a later analysis, HLA-associated TCR beta chains showed more clonal expansion and lower generation probabilities than non-associated chains that were equally common. A few of the identified cytomegalovirus-associated TCR beta chains were confirmed in vitro to be specific for cytomegalovirus antigens. Correlated functional status among segregating V segments might reflect linkage disequilibrium, but an unknown experimental factor could not be ruled out. Presence/absence analyses assumed roughly uniform sequencing depth across donors, an assumption that may not hold. In an earlier analysis of 587 of the donors, most TCR beta V segments appeared in productive rearrangements about 87% or about 30% of the time, broadly matching IMGT annotations. CMV serostatus was the only immune exposure information available for the cohort. The study gave a list of around 170 TCR beta chains associated with cytomegalovirus. When HLA alleles, especially DR and DQ, strongly co-occurred, TCR associations were difficult to assign to individual alleles. A later analysis found that TCR association rates varied across HLA loci, with DRB1 alleles showing the most associated TCRs and HLA-C alleles the fewest. The classifier was reported to diagnose cytomegalovirus status with high specificity and sensitivity in both the original cohort and the validation cohort. Compared with the 666-donor mean, donors in an Asian-associated ancestry cluster had fewer N-insertions in productive TCRs, according to a later genetic analysis. A further reported finding was that TCR beta sequences accurately predicted the HLA-A and HLA-B alleles for most subjects in the first cohort. A group of highly shared sequence variants was considered likely to be a technical artifact of the sequencing pipeline. A later analysis reported that several top co-occurrence clusters appeared linked to parvovirus B19, influenza, CMV and Epstein-Barr virus. Across donors, most TCR sequences were observed very rarely, whereas some public TCRs were present in many individuals. According to the authors, the approach could potentially be generalized to other disease states and immunological phenotypes.

The CDR3 numbers 13 residues from cysteine through phenylalanine. CDR3 DNA only is kept here, 39 bases in frame from base 1. CDR1 and CDR2 are drawn from the germline V gene: MDHEN, SYDVKM. V is cut by 7 bases and J by 2 bases, and the space between the germline ends is 12 bases. This TCR was recovered from a man younger than 30 in good health and CMV-seropositive. In this chain, TRBV28 is recombined with TRBJ2-7; the D segment could be TRBD1, given 6 matching bases. The sequenced sample was PBMCs. The CDR3 has the sequence CASILGATYEQYF. The DNA sequence is TGTGCCAGCATCCTGGGGGCTACCTACGAGCAGTACTTC.